This T cell receptor (beta chain) was observed in a study of CD8 T cells in Susac syndrome. Looking at the study overall: Susac syndrome patients were untreated, on corticosteroids with some adding intravenous immunoglobulin, or on intravenous immunoglobulin only.

Reverse transcription of about 0.5 to 1 ug RNA used random hexamers. Via MiXCR, TCRdb re-called the immunoSEQ multiplex PCR reads, giving one row per CDR3 protein. The sample has about 240,000 distinct CDR3 sequences; roughly 95% are singletons. This clonotype occurred once. CD8+ and CD4+ T cells circulating in blood were sequenced for TCR beta. TEMRA cells were enriched by FACS, while CD8+ and CD4+ T cells were obtained through a negative isolation that was performed magnetically. The sequence was obtained from a human donor with Susac syndrome. What was sequenced was CD4+ T cells from PBMCs.

The CDR3 DNA sequence: TGTGCCAGCAGCCAAATGACTAGCGGGAGGAGGAATGAGCAGTTCTTC. Protein: CASSQMTSGRRNEQFF. The rearrangement uses TRBV7-8 and TRBJ2-1, with 13 bases lining up with TRBD2. CDR1 is SGHVS and CDR2 is FQNEAQ in the germline V gene. This CDR3 has 16 residues. Trimming cost V 5 bases and J 7 bases; bases outside gene matches: 8.